This T cell receptor (beta chain) appears in the sequencing data of a study of T cell responses to AZD1222 COVID-19 vaccine. General study results and limits: Targeting of unmutated variant regions was reportedly seen in nearly half of spike-specific TCRs.

This CDR3 is 16 amino acids long. Germline lookup yields CDR1 SGHRS and CDR2 YFSETQ. With 7 bases removed from V and 1 base from J, the gap between germline ends came to 20 bases. Here immunoSEQ multiplex PCR was the method, and the copy in TCRdb shows in-frame clones only, minus some. Among under 150,000 clones listed, roughly 90% were seen once. Concerning this clone itself: Its antigen is still unknown.

This chain links TRBV5-1 with TRBJ1-1; D not resolved. The clonotype originates from an adult who received the AZD1222 COVID-19 vaccine. The sequenced sample was peripheral blood, obtained 28 days after the second AZD1222 dose. The chain's CDR3 is CASRDERYAGNTEAFF. CDR3 sequence (DNA): TGCGCCAGCCGCGATGAAAGGTATGCGGGGAACACTGAAGCTTTCTTT.